These 8 T cell receptor beta chains share one sample of origin, sequenced in a study of radiotherapy plus CTLA-4 blockade in lung cancer. Method: immunoSEQ multiplex PCR; TCRdb's copy keeps in-frame clones and lacks some. The data hold around 70,000 clones, with around 87% observed a single time. The material was peripheral blood, obtained from a patient treated with radiotherapy plus ipilimumab. These receptors were collected from a human donor with non-small cell lung cancer that progressed on radiotherapy plus ipilimumab.

A single count supports this clone. The V and J genes are TRBV6-7 and TRBJ1-1, with TRBD1 matching 8 bases. TRBV6-7 is given ORF status, its function remaining uncertain. This CDR3 is 17 amino acids long. J lost 1 base, V lost 4 bases, and 11 bases had no gene match. For the CDR3, the DNA is TGTGCCAGCAGTTGGAGCAGGGGGCATAAGAAGAACACTGAAGCTTTCTTT. Translated, it gives CASSWSRGHKKNTEAFF.

This clone came up a few times. The chain uses TRBV5-5 and TRBJ2-1; 13 nucleotides agree with TRBD2. This CDR3 is 16 amino acids long. The germline V gene encodes CDR1 SGHKS and CDR2 YYEKEE (reference sequence). V was clipped by 0 bases and J by 7 bases; unmatched bases: 4. DNA of the CDR3: TGTGCCAGCAGCTTGGGGACTAGCGGGAGTCTGAATGAGCAGTTCTTC. This sequence encodes CASSLGTSGSLNEQFF.

This clone was detected a few times. The gene calls are TRBV28 and TRBJ2-7; the match to TRBD1 covers 9 bases. The CDR3 spans 16 residues. With V trimmed by 5 bases and J by 2 bases, 10 bases remained unmatched. From germline, CDR1 is MDHEN and CDR2 SYDVKM. CDR3 loop: CASSTRTGGTPYEQYV. The DNA of the CDR3 is TGTGCCAGCAGTACGCGCACAGGGGGCACTCCCTACGAGCAGTACGTC.

The chain is built from TRBV5-1 and TRBJ1-6; D not certain. This CDR3 has 12 residues. CDR1 and CDR2 from the germline V gene are SGHRS and YFSETQ. The V and J ends lost 5 bases and 13 bases respectively, with 13 bases between them. CDR3 region: CASSRELEPLHF. CDR3 DNA: TGCGCCAGCAGTCGCGAGTTGGAGCCCCTCCACTTT.

The chain couples TRBV2 to TRBJ2-3; 10 bases align to TRBD2. J gave up 1 base and V 8 bases, and 0 bases lay outside the gene matches. The CDR3 runs 13 residues. Germline lookup yields CDR1 SNHLY and CDR2 FYNNEI. CDR3: CASGLAGTDTQYF. The CDR3, as DNA: TGTGCCAGCGGACTAGCGGGCACAGATACGCAGTATTTT.

J is TRBJ1-5 and V is TRBV5-1; D might be TRBD1 (5 bases). The CDR3 contains 13 residues. The germline V gene has CDR1 SGHRS and CDR2 YFSETQ. Trimming took 4 bases from V and 8 from J, leaving 13 bases between them. The CDR3, as DNA: TGCGCCAGCAGCCCCGGGACGTCGGAGCCCCAGCATTTT. This encodes CASSPGTSEPQHF.

The chain is built from TRBV6-6 and TRBJ1-1; D unresolved. The CDR3 covers 13 residues. V lost 1 base and J 6 bases, leaving 9 bases between the germline ends. CDR1 MNHNY and CDR2 SVGAGI come from the germline V gene (reference sequence). The CDR3 coding sequence is TGTGCCAGCAGTTACTATGGTGCCCCTGAAGCTTTCTTT. Translated: CASSYYGAPEAFF.

The chain has TRBV5-1 and TRBJ1-3, with a possible D match to TRBD1 (5 bases). CDR1 SGHRS and CDR2 YFSETQ come from the germline V gene. The germline V and J ends were trimmed by 0 bases and 1 base, with 11 bases remaining between them. The CDR3 is 16 amino acids. For the CDR3, the DNA is TGCGCCAGCAGCTTGGGATCCGGGGCATCTGGAAACACCATATATTTT. As protein: CASSLGSGASGNTIYF.